This T cell receptor (beta chain) was profiled in a study of blood T cell repertoires in COVID-19. About the research overall: The cDNA or gDNA used as material had been derived from T cells, B-cell-depleted T cells, or PBMCs.

Sequenced by immunoSEQ multiplex PCR; TCRdb stores in-frame clones only, minus some. Here the sample spans about 210,000 clones, 81% being singletons. Germline V gene lookup returns CDR1 SGHVS and CDR2 FQNEAQ. The length of the CDR3 is 13 residues. The junction had 10 bases not matched to a gene; V was cut back by 8 bases and J by 6 bases. Participant-reported clinical history was the basis for cohort assignment. The clonotype was recovered from a woman between 50 and 59 years old with acute COVID-19. The genes are TRBV7-8 and TRBJ2-7, with 7 nucleotides matching TRBD1. What was sequenced was PBMCs or T cells enriched from blood (not recorded which). The CDR3 region is CASGYRGLGEQYF. As DNA, the CDR3 is TGTGCCAGCGGCTACAGGGGTCTGGGCGAGCAGTACTTC.